Shown below are 19 T cell receptor beta chains from a single sample sequenced in a study of Ad26.COV2.S vaccination and SARS-CoV-2 variants (dated by TCRdb to the early 2020s). The sample's treatment or condition label is to be understood as: around 19 received Ad26.COV2.S at low or high dose, single or two shots; 5 received placebo; per-sample allocation not given. Repertoires of vaccine and placebo recipients were sequenced from samples taken on day 63 after the first injection. The library was prepared using the immunoSEQ multiplex PCR assay. Held by TCRdb, this immuneACCESS table contains in-frame sequences only and omits some clones. Under half of the omission traces to an unresolved V gene where checked; the cause of the rest is unknown. This sample lists some 640,000 clones; roughly 90% were detected once. In total, the top ten clones hold roughly 1.5% of the sample. Sample: peripheral blood, taken in a trial of Ad26.COV2.S vaccine versus placebo. The source of these receptors is a person between 18 and 65 years old who received the Ad26.COV2.S COVID-19 vaccine or a placebo.

V and J are TRBV10-3 and TRBJ2-6; 7 bases are shared with TRBD1. The V gene end was trimmed by 3 bases and the J gene end by 2 bases; junction bases not matched to a gene: 4. The length of the CDR3 is 16 residues. Per the germline V gene, CDR1 is ENHRY and CDR2 is SYGVKD. The CDR3 DNA reads TGTGCCATCAGTGACCTTACAGGGGCTGGGGCCAACGTCCTGACTTTC. This gives the protein CAISDLTGAGANVLTF.

The rearrangement uses TRBV7-3 and TRBJ2-6; either TRBD1 or TRBD2 may fit D (5 bases each). V lost 5 bases and J 0 bases, leaving 20 bases between the germline ends. The germline gives CDR1 SGHTA, CDR2 FQGTGA. The CDR3 has 19 residues. CDR3 region: CASSAPSGAERSGANVLTF. In DNA form, the CDR3 reads TGTGCCAGCAGCGCACCGTCCGGGGCGGAACGCTCTGGGGCCAACGTCCTGACTTTC.

This chain joins TRBV5-4 and TRBJ2-1; the D gene could be TRBD1 or TRBD2 (5 bases each). The ends were cut back, 0 bases at V and 8 bases at J, with 18 bases in the middle. Germline CDR1 reads SGHNT; CDR2 reads YYREEE (reference sequence). This CDR3 is 16 amino acids long. CDR3 DNA sequence: TGTGCCAGCAGCTTGGCAAGTCGGGACCTGGGGGATGAGCAGTTCTTC. It translates to CASSLASRDLGDEQFF.

This chain links TRBV6-2 or TRBV6-3 with TRBJ2-5; D not resolved. V was pared by 0 bases and J by 2 bases, with 4 bases between. Germline V gene sequence: CDR1 MNHEY, CDR2 SVGEGT. This CDR3 is built from 13 residues. The CDR3 here is CASSYSIQETQYF. The CDR3 DNA reads as TGTGCCAGCAGTTACTCCATACAAGAGACCCAGTACTTC.

The CDR3 nucleotides are TGTGCCAGCAGACCAGGGAGTTTGGGTCAGCCCCAGCATTTT. Encoded protein: CASRPGSLGQPQHF. This sequence joins TRBV7-2 and TRBJ1-5, with TRBD1 as a possible D gene (5 bases). The length of the CDR3 is 14 residues. V shed 6 bases and J shed 6 bases, with 15 bases lying between them. Germline V gene sequence: CDR1 SGHTA, CDR2 FQGNSA. Based on the CDR3 plus reference TRBV7-2 and TRBJ1-5, the full variable domain is GAGVSQSPSNKVTEKGKDVELRCDPISGHTALYWYRQSLGQGLEFLIYFQGNSAPDKSGLPSDRFSAERTGGSVSTLTIQRTQQEDSAVYLCASRPGSLGQPQHFGDGTRLSIL.

The gene calls are TRBV7-2 and TRBJ2-3; D may match TRBD1 or TRBD2 (5 bases each). The V and J ends lost 5 bases and 1 base respectively, with 10 bases between them. The CDR3 spans 14 residues. Germline V gene lookup returns CDR1 SGHTA and CDR2 FQGNSA. Here the CDR3 DNA reads TGTGCCAGCAGCGGGCCGGGACGCACAGATACGCAGTATTTT. It translates to CASSGPGRTDTQYF. Looking up the rest from reference TRBV7-2 and TRBJ2-3 gives the full variable domain: GAGVSQSPSNKVTEKGKDVELRCDPISGHTALYWYRQSLGQGLEFLIYFQGNSAPDKSGLPSDRFSAERTGGSVSTLTIQRTQQEDSAVYLCASSGPGRTDTQYFGPGTRLTVL.

The V gene is TRBV6-6, the J gene TRBJ1-6; D possibly corresponds to TRBD1 (6 bases). The ends were cut back, 5 bases at V and 4 bases at J, with 18 bases in the middle. The CDR3 has 17 amino acids. Per the germline V gene, CDR1 is MNHNY and CDR2 is SVGAGI (reference sequence). In DNA, the CDR3 is TGTGCCAGCAGTCTAACGGGGGGGCTGGGGTATAATTCACCCCTCCACTTT. It is translated as CASSLTGGLGYNSPLHF.

This sequence joins TRBV10-3 and TRBJ1-3; D not certain. The V end was cut by 0 bases, the J end by 4 bases, with 4 bases between. In germline, CDR1 is ENHRY, CDR2 SYGVKD. The length of the CDR3 is 13 residues. Written as DNA, the CDR3 is TGTGCCATCAGTGAGTCAAACGGAAACACCATATATTTT. Amino acids: CAISESNGNTIYF.

The gene calls are TRBV19 and TRBJ2-5; D is perhaps TRBD1 (5 bases). This CDR3 has 16 residues. Germline V lookup: CDR1 LNHDA, CDR2 SQIVND (reference sequence). Trimming cost V 6 bases and J 1 base, with 18 bases left between them. This chain's CDR3 is CASSPRRQGAQETQYF. In nucleotides, the CDR3 is TGTGCCAGTAGCCCCCGGCGGCAGGGTGCCCAAGAGACCCAGTACTTC.

The gene calls are TRBV2 and TRBJ1-2; D perhaps matches TRBD1 (5 bases). Trimming left V 4 bases short and J 2 bases short, with 11 bases between. Germline assignment: CDR1 SNHLY and CDR2 FYNNEI. The CDR3 runs 14 residues. CDR3 in DNA: TGTGCCAGCAGTGTAGACAGCCTCAACTATGGCTACACCTTC. Translated: CASSVDSLNYGYTF.

V gene TRBV10-3 combines with J gene TRBJ1-5, with 8 bases matching TRBD1. V shed 5 bases, J shed 5 bases, and the junction held 5 bases outside the gene matches. The CDR3 runs 14 residues. Germline V gene lookup returns CDR1 ENHRY and CDR2 SYGVKD. The CDR3 bases are TGTGCCATCAGTCAGGGGGCAGGGGATCAGCCCCAGCATTTT. It specifies CAISQGAGDQPQHF.

This chain uses TRBV6-5 with TRBJ1-6, with 9 bases matching TRBD1. With 3 bases clipped from V and 8 bases from J, the junction kept 5 bases outside the gene matches. Germline V gene data show CDR1 as MNHEY and CDR2 as SVGAGI. The CDR3 sequence is 15 residues long. DNA for the CDR3: TGTGCCAGCAGTTATAAGGGGGACAGGGATTCACCCCTCCACTTT. The encoded protein is CASSYKGDRDSPLHF.

V and J are TRBV3-1 (or the pseudogene TRBV3-2) and TRBJ2-1; D possibly uses TRBD1 or TRBD2 (6 bases each). With 1 base removed from V and 7 bases from J, the gap between germline ends came to 14 bases. There are 15 residues in the CDR3. Germline lookup yields CDR1 LGHDT and CDR2 YNNKEL (reference sequence). The CDR3 nucleotides read TGTGCCAGCAGCCAAGCGCAGCGGAGGGGGAATGAGCAGTTCTTC. Translated: CASSQAQRRGNEQFF.

The chain is built from TRBV11-2 and TRBJ2-7, with D unclear. The CDR3 is made up of 15 amino acids. Germline V gives CDR1 SGHAT, CDR2 FQNNGV. Trimming shortened V by 6 bases and J by 0 bases, and 15 bases separated the two germline ends. In nucleotides, the CDR3 is TGTGCCAGCAGGGCACAGAGGTTGGGCTCCTACGAGCAGTACTTC. Encoded protein: CASRAQRLGSYEQYF.

This clone is a singleton in its sample. The chain carries TRBV27 and TRBJ2-7; the D is unclear. The CDR3 sequence is 12 residues long. CDR1 and CDR2 from the germline V gene are MNHEY and SMNVEV (reference sequence). V lost 6 bases and J 4 bases, leaving 10 bases between the germline ends. The CDR3 loop reads CASSPWGYEQYF. As DNA, the CDR3 is TGTGCCAGCAGCCCATGGGGTTACGAGCAGTACTTC.

Details on this clone: A much larger clonotype is one base distant, so this may be a read error. This chain uses TRBV6-5 with TRBJ2-5; 14 bases agree with TRBD2. Looked up from germline, CDR1 is MNHEY and CDR2 is SVGAGI. This CDR3 has 15 residues. Germline trimming cut 7 bases from V and 3 bases from J; bases unmatched to any gene: 4. In DNA, the CDR3 is TGTGCCAGCACCTGGGGACTAGCGGGAGAAGAGACCCAGTACTTC. It translates to CASTWGLAGEETQYF.

The V and J genes are TRBV5-5 and TRBJ2-7; 14 bases agree with TRBD2. With 6 bases clipped from V and 2 bases from J, the junction kept 7 bases outside the gene matches. The CDR3 spans 16 residues. CDR1 is SGHKS and CDR2 is YYEKEE in the germline V gene (reference sequence). In nucleotides, the CDR3 is TGTGCCAGCACCAGACTAGCGGGAGGGCTAGCCTACGAGCAGTACTTC. Translating gives CASTRLAGGLAYEQYF.

The rearrangement joins TRBV11-2 to TRBJ2-3; D remains ambiguous. Germline V gives CDR1 SGHAT, CDR2 FQNNGV. Trimming left V 1 base short and J 4 bases short, with 3 bases between. The CDR3 spans 12 residues. CDR3 protein: CASSLGPDTQYF. In DNA form, the CDR3 reads TGTGCCAGCAGCTTAGGCCCAGATACGCAGTATTTT.

CDR3 protein: CASRDGGSPLHF. The CDR3 coding sequence is TGTGCCAGCCGAGACGGGGGTTCACCCCTCCACTTT. The genes are TRBV19 and TRBJ1-6; a weak D match, TRBD1 (5 bases). CDR3 length: 12 amino acids. Per the germline V gene, CDR1 is LNHDA and CDR2 is SQIVND (reference sequence). V was trimmed by 9 bases and J by 9 bases, leaving 12 bases between them.